A single sample is the source of the 21 T cell receptor beta chains below, sequenced in a study of OX40 agonist ivuxolimab in advanced cancers. Libraries were prepared by immunoSEQ multiplex PCR; TCRdb keeps only in-frame clonotypes and omits some of them. This table has about 46,000 clones, 88% appearing once. The sequencing used CD4+ or CD8+ T cells sorted from blood, collected in a trial of the OX40 agonist ivuxolimab. These receptors originate from an adult with an advanced solid tumor such as melanoma, head and neck, liver or kidney cancer.

The chain recombines TRBV5-1 with TRBJ2-1, with TRBD1 identical over 9 bases. The CDR3 extends over 16 amino acids. Trimming at V came to 4 bases and at J to 4 bases, leaving 9 bases not matched to a gene. Germline values: CDR1 SGHRS, CDR2 YFSETQ. The CDR3 spells CASSPIGDRAYNEQFF. The CDR3 DNA reads TGCGCCAGCAGCCCTATTGGGGACAGGGCTTACAATGAGCAGTTCTTC.

The chain employs TRBV5-1 and TRBJ1-2, with 8 bases identical to TRBD1. The germline gives CDR1 SGHRS, CDR2 YFSETQ. J was trimmed by 3 bases and V by 4 bases; bases with no gene match: 2. The CDR3 loop spans 13 amino acids. Here the CDR3 reads CASSKDRDYGYTF. CDR3 sequence (DNA): TGCGCCAGCAGCAAGGACAGGGACTATGGCTACACCTTC.

The CDR3 DNA reads TGTGCCTGGAGTATAATTTTGGGTTCGTACGAGCAGTACTTC. This encodes CAWSIILGSYEQYF. V usage is TRBV30 and J usage is TRBJ2-7; D not certain. Trimming cost V 2 bases and J 4 bases, with 15 bases left between them. Germline V gene sequence: CDR1 GTSNPN, CDR2 SVGIG (reference sequence). The CDR3 is 14 residues long.

Points on this clone: The sample carries other DNA sequences with the same CDR3. This chain joins TRBV4-2 and TRBJ2-7; 8 nucleotides line up with TRBD1. The CDR3 is 18 residues long. Germline assignment: CDR1 LGHNA and CDR2 YNFKEQ. The J segment lost 6 bases and the V segment lost 0 bases, leaving 16 bases of the junction unmatched. The CDR3 sequence: CASSQDGDRGGWGPEQYF. As DNA, the CDR3 is TGTGCCAGCAGCCAAGACGGAGACAGGGGTGGGTGGGGTCCCGAGCAGTACTTC.

The chain has TRBV10-1 and TRBJ2-1; TRBD2 is a possible D gene (5 bases). V dropped 4 bases and J dropped 0 bases, with 10 bases sitting between them. The CDR3 is 15 amino acids. Germline V gene data show CDR1 as WNHNN and CDR2 as SYGVQD (reference sequence). CDR3 nucleotides: TGCGCCAGCAGTGGAGCTGGGAGCTCCTACAATGAGCAGTTCTTC. Protein sequence: CASSGAGSSYNEQFF.

V and J are TRBV29-1 and TRBJ2-5, with TRBD2 identical over 9 bases. Germline V gene data show CDR1 as SQVTM and CDR2 as ANQGSEA. V lost 7 bases, J lost 5 bases, and 14 bases stayed unmatched. CDR3 length equals 15 residues. CDR3 in amino acids: CSAEGAGGLYETQYF. The CDR3 coding sequence is TGCAGCGCTGAGGGCGCGGGGGGGCTTTATGAGACCCAGTACTTC.

The V and J genes are TRBV7-2 and TRBJ1-2; 10 bases are a match to TRBD1. Germline CDR1 SGHTA, CDR2 FQGNSA. Trimming took 7 bases from V and 8 from J; bases not matched to a gene: 13. The CDR3 runs 15 residues. DNA of the CDR3: TGTGCCAGCAACCCAGACAGGGGGCAGATTAGGGGCTACACCTTC. The encoded protein is CASNPDRGQIRGYTF.

The chain uses TRBV6-5 and TRBJ2-1; no reliable D call. Germline CDR1 is MNHEY and CDR2 is SVGAGI. This CDR3 contains 11 residues. V dropped 2 bases and J dropped 10 bases, with 6 bases sitting between them. The CDR3 DNA reads as TGTGCCAGCAGTTACGGATCAGAGCAGTTCTTC. This encodes CASSYGSEQFF.

Turning to this clone: The junction shows a germline mismatch at one end, possibly a read error. This chain joins TRBV7-7 and TRBJ2-1; D is unresolved. This CDR3 contains 15 residues. CDR1 is SSHAT and CDR2 is FNYEAQ in the germline V gene (reference sequence). The CDR3 sequence: CASSPSEYFGNEQFF. CDR3 DNA: TGTGCTAGCAGCCCGTCCGAATACTTCGGGAATGAGCAGTTCTTC.

The J gene is TRBJ2-7, the V gene TRBV7-8, with D uncertain. Per the germline V gene, CDR1 is SGHVS and CDR2 is FQNEAQ. The CDR3 is 15 residues long. Trimming removed 1 base from V and 0 bases from J, with 10 bases in between. CDR3 protein: CASSLVGGSSYEQYF. The CDR3, as DNA: TGTGCCAGCAGCTTAGTTGGCGGTTCCTCCTACGAGCAGTACTTC.

This chain connects TRBV30 to TRBJ2-7; D is uncertain. The CDR3 has 11 residues. Germline V lookup: CDR1 GTSNPN, CDR2 SVGIG (reference sequence). The germline V and J ends were trimmed by 3 bases and 3 bases, with 6 bases remaining between them. The CDR3 protein is CAWRTLYEQYF. The CDR3 DNA is TGTGCCTGGAGGACTCTCTACGAGCAGTACTTC. Variable domain in full (rest from reference TRBV30 and TRBJ2-7): SQTIHQWPATLVQPVGSPLSLECTVEGTSNPNLYWYRQAAGRGLQLLFYSVGIGQISSEVPQNLSASRPQDRQFILSSKKLLLSDSGFYLCAWRTLYEQYFGPGTRLTVT.

V gene TRBV5-8 combines with J gene TRBJ2-5; TRBD1 matches 7 bases. This CDR3 comprises 14 residues. J lost 5 bases, V lost 7 bases, and 11 bases had no gene match. Looked up from germline, CDR1 is SGHTS and CDR2 is YDEGEE. The CDR3 coding sequence is TGTGCCAGCCCCCAACAGGGGCTGGCGGAGACCCAGTACTTC. Amino acids: CASPQQGLAETQYF. Using reference TRBV5-8 and TRBJ2-5 for the parts outside the CDR3, the full variable domain is EAGVTQSPTHLIKTRGQQATLRCSPISGHTSVYWYQQALGLGLQFLLWYDEGEERNRGNFPPRFSGRQFPNYSSELNVNALELEDSALYLCASPQQGLAETQYFGPGTRLLVL.

V usage is TRBV18 and J usage is TRBJ1-1; D possibly corresponds to TRBD1 (5 bases). The CDR3 is 15 amino acids. CDR1 is KGHSH and CDR2 is LQKENI in the germline V gene. V was clipped by 3 bases and J by 0 bases, with 11 bases between them. The CDR3 DNA sequence: TGTGCCAGCTCACCTGACAGTTTCATGAACACTGAAGCTTTCTTT. It encodes CASSPDSFMNTEAFF.

The chain couples TRBV2 to TRBJ1-5; 8 bases map to TRBD1. Germline V gene lookup returns CDR1 SNHLY and CDR2 FYNNEI. This CDR3 region has 13 residues. Trimming removed 7 bases from V and 7 bases from J; junction bases left unmatched: 6. CDR3 sequence (DNA): TGTGCCAGCAAGGGACAGGCTCACCAGCCCCAGCATTTT. Protein sequence: CASKGQAHQPQHF. The variable domain in full, completed from reference TRBV2 and TRBJ1-5, reads EPEVTQTPSHQVTQMGQEVILRCVPISNHLYFYWYRQILGQKVEFLVSFYNNEISEKSEIFDDQFSVERPDGSNFTLKIRSTKLEDSAMYFCASKGQAHQPQHFGDGTRLSIL.

The CDR3 region is CASRRGAGWEKLFF. DNA of the CDR3: TGTGCCAGCCGAAGGGGGGCAGGGTGGGAAAAACTGTTTTTT. This chain uses TRBV6-1 with TRBJ1-4; the D gene is possibly TRBD1 (6 bases). This CDR3 has 14 amino acids. CDR1 and CDR2 from the germline V gene are MNHNS and SASEGT. The V gene lost 8 bases and the J gene lost 8 bases, with 18 bases spanning the gap.

This chain connects TRBV18 to TRBJ2-1; 8 nucleotides align to TRBD1. V shed 3 bases, J shed 2 bases, and the junction held 3 bases outside the gene matches. This CDR3 spans 15 amino acids. From germline, CDR1 is KGHSH and CDR2 LQKENI. This CDR3 is CASSPGQDTYNEQFF. In DNA, the CDR3 is TGTGCCAGCTCACCGGGACAGGATACCTACAATGAGCAGTTCTTC.

The chain joins TRBV11-3 to TRBJ2-7, with D hard to call. V dropped 3 bases and J dropped 2 bases, with 11 bases sitting between them. The CDR3 covers 14 residues. Per the germline V gene, CDR1 is SGHNT and CDR2 is YENEEA. The CDR3 bases are TGTGCCAGCAGCTTGGGTACCGAAGCCTACGAGCAGTACTTC. It specifies CASSLGTEAYEQYF.

V and J are TRBV5-4 and TRBJ2-1; D is perhaps TRBD2 (6 bases). The V and J ends lost 4 bases and 0 bases respectively, with 11 bases between them. The length of the CDR3 is 15 residues. CDR1 and CDR2 (germline): SGHNT, YYREEE (reference sequence). CDR3 amino acids: CASSPGLVSYNEQFF. CDR3 DNA: TGTGCCAGCAGCCCGGGACTTGTCTCCTACAATGAGCAGTTCTTC. The full variable domain, rest sourced from reference TRBV5-4 and TRBJ2-1, is ETGVTQSPTHLIKTRGQQVTLRCSSQSGHNTVSWYQQALGQGPQFIFQYYREEENGRGNFPPRFSGLQFPNYSSELNVNALELDDSALYLCASSPGLVSYNEQFFGPGTRLTVL.

The chain is built from TRBV7-2 and TRBJ2-1; D tentatively reads TRBD1 or TRBD2 (5 bases each). CDR3 length: 15 residues. Trimming removed 2 bases at V and 3 bases at J, with 11 bases between. The germline V gene encodes CDR1 SGHTA and CDR2 FQGNSA. Here the CDR3 DNA reads TGTGCCAGCAGCTTACGGTGGGGGAGCTACAATGAGCAGTTCTTC. Translating it yields CASSLRWGSYNEQFF.

This rearrangement joins TRBV6-5 to TRBJ2-3; D gene unclear. The CDR3 spans 12 residues. Trimming left V 6 bases short and J 5 bases short, with 9 bases between. Germline V gene sequence: CDR1 MNHEY, CDR2 SVGAGI. CDR3 residues: CASSSDGDTQYF. CDR3 DNA: TGTGCCAGCAGCTCGGACGGAGATACGCAGTATTTT.

This clone has just one count. V usage is TRBV7-6 and J usage is TRBJ2-5, with D tentatively TRBD1 or TRBD2 (6 bases each). The germline V gene encodes CDR1 SGHVS and CDR2 FNYEAQ. CDR3 length: 14 amino acids. Trimming pared 2 bases from V and 4 bases from J, leaving 11 bases between. CDR3 nucleotide sequence: TGTGCCAGCAGCTTATTGGGGGGCCCAGAGACCCAGTACTTC. Protein product: CASSLLGGPETQYF.